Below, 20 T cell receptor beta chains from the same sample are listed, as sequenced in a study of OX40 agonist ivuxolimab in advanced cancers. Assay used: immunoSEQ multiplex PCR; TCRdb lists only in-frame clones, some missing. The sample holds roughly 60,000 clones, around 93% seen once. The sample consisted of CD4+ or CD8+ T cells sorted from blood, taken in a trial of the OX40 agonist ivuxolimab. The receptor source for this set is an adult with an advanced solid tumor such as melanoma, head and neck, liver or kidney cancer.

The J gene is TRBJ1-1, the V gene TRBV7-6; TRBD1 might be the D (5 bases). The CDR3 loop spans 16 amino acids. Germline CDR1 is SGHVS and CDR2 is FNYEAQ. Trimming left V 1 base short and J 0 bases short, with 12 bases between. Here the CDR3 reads CASSLGGRGMNTEAFF. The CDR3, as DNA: TGTGCCAGCAGCTTAGGGGGACGGGGTATGAACACTGAAGCTTTCTTT.

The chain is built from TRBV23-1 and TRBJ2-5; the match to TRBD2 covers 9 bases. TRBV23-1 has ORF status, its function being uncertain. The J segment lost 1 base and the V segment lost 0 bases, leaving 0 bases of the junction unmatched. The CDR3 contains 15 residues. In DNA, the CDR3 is TGCGCCAGCAGTCAATCGCGGGAGGGCCAAGAGACCCAGTACTTC. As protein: CASSQSREGQETQYF.

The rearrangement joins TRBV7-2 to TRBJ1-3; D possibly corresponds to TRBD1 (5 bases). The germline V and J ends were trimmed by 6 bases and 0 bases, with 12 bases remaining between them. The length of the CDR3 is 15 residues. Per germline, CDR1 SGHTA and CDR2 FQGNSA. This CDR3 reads CASRSTAISGNTIYF. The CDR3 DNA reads TGTGCCAGCAGGTCGACAGCGATCTCTGGAAACACCATATATTTT.

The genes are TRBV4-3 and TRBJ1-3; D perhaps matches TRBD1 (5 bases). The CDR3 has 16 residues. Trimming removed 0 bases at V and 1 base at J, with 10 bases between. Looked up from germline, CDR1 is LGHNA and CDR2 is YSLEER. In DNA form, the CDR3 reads TGCGCCAGCAGCCAAGAGGCCAGGGCTTCTGGAAACACCATATATTTT. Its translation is CASSQEARASGNTIYF.

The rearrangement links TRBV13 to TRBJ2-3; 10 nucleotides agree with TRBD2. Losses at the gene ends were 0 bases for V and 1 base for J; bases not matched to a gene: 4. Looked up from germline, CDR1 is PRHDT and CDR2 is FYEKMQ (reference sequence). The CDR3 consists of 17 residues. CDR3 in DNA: TGTGCCAGCAGCTTAGGAGTAGCGGGAGGACGCACAGATACGCAGTATTTT. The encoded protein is CASSLGVAGGRTDTQYF.

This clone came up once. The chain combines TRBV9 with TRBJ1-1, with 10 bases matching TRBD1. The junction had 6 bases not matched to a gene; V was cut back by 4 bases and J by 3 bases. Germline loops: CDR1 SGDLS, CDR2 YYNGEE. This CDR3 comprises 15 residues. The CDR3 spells CASSYSDRGDTEAFF. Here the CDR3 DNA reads TGTGCCAGCAGCTACTCGGACAGGGGGGACACTGAAGCTTTCTTT.

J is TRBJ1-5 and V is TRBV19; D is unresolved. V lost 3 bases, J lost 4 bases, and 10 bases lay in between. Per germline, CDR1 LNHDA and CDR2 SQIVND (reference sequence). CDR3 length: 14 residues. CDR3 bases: TGTGCCAGTAGTATTGAGGCAAGAAATCAGCCCCAGCATTTT. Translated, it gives CASSIEARNQPQHF. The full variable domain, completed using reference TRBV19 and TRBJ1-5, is DGGITQSPKYLFRKEGQNVTLSCEQNLNHDAMYWYRQDPGQGLRLIYYSQIVNDFQKGDIAEGYSVSREKKESFPLTVTSAQKNPTAFYLCASSIEARNQPQHFGDGTRLSIL.

CDR3: CASSPSQGSDYGYTF. CDR3 in DNA: TGTGCCAGCTCACCTTCACAGGGGTCGGACTATGGCTACACCTTC. V is TRBV18 and J is TRBJ1-2; 7 positions agree with TRBD1. This CDR3 contains 15 residues. V lost 3 bases, J lost 3 bases, and 7 bases stayed unmatched. Germline V CDR1 and CDR2: KGHSH, LQKENI.

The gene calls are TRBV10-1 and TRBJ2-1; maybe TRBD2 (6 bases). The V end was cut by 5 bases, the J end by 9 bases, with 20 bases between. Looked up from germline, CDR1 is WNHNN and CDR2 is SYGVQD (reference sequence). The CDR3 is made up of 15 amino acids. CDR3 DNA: TGCGCCAGCAGTACCGGGACTGCACCCCCCGGTGAGCAGTTCTTC. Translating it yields CASSTGTAPPGEQFF.

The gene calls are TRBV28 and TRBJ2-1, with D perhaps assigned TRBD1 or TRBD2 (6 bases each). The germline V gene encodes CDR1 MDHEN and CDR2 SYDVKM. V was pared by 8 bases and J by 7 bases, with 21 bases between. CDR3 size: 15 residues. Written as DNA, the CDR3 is TGTGCCAGCTCAGTTTGGCTGGGGGCGGGGAATGAGCAGTTCTTC. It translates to CASSVWLGAGNEQFF.

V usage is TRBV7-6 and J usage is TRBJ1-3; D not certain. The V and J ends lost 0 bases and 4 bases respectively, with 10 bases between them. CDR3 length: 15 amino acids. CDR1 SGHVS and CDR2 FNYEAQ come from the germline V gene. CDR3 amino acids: CASSLAALRGNTIYF. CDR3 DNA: TGTGCCAGCAGCTTAGCGGCGTTGAGAGGAAACACCATATATTTT.

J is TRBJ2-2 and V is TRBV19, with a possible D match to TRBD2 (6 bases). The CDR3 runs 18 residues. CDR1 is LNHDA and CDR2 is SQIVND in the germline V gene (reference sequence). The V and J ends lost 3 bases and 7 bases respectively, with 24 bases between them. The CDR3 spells CASSMGGGRSDSIGELFF. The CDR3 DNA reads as TGTGCCAGTAGTATGGGGGGTGGACGGTCGGATTCCATCGGGGAGCTGTTTTTT.

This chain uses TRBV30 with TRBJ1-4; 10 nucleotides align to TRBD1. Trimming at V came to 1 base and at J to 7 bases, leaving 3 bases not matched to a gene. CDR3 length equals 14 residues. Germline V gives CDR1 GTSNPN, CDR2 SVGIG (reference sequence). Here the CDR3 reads CAWSEGQGTEKLFF. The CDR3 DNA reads TGTGCCTGGAGTGAGGGACAGGGGACTGAAAAACTGTTTTTT. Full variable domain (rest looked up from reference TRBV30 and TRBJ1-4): SQTIHQWPATLVQPVGSPLSLECTVEGTSNPNLYWYRQAAGRGLQLLFYSVGIGQISSEVPQNLSASRPQDRQFILSSKKLLLSDSGFYLCAWSEGQGTEKLFFGSGTQLSVL.

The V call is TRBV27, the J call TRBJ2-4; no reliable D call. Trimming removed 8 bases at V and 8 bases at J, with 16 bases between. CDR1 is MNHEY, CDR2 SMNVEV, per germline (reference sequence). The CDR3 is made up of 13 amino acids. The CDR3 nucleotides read TGTGCCAGCGACCCGAGCGCTTGGGACATTCAGTACTTC. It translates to CASDPSAWDIQYF.

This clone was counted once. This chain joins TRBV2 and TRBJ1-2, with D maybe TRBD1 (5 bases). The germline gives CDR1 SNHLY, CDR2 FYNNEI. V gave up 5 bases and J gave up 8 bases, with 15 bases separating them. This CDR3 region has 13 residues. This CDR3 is CASSPQENEGYTF. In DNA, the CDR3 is TGTGCCAGCAGTCCACAGGAAAATGAAGGCTACACCTTC.

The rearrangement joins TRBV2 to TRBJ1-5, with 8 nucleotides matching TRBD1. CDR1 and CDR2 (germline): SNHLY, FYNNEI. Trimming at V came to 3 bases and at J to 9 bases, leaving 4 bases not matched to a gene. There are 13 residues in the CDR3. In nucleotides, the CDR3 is TGTGCCAGCAGTGACGGGACAGGAGGGCCCCAGCATTTT. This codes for CASSDGTGGPQHF.

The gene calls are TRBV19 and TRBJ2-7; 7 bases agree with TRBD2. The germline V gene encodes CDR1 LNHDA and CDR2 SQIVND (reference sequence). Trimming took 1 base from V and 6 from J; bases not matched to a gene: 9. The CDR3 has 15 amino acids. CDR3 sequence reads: CASSIGGGSLREQYF. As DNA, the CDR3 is TGTGCCAGTAGTATAGGGGGCGGGAGCTTGCGCGAGCAGTACTTC. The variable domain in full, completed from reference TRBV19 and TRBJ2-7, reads DGGITQSPKYLFRKEGQNVTLSCEQNLNHDAMYWYRQDPGQGLRLIYYSQIVNDFQKGDIAEGYSVSREKKESFPLTVTSAQKNPTAFYLCASSIGGGSLREQYFGPGTRLTVT.

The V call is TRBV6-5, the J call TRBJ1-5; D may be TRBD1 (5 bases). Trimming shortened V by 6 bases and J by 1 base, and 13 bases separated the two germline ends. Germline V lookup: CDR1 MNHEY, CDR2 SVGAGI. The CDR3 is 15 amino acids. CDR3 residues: CASSHRRTSNQPQHF. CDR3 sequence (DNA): TGTGCCAGCAGCCACAGGAGAACCAGCAATCAGCCCCAGCATTTT.

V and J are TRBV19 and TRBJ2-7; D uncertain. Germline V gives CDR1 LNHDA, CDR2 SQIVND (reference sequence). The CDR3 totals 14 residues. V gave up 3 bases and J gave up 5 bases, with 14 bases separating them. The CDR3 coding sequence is TGTGCCAGTAGTATCGACTCCGGCAACGACGAGCAGTACTTC. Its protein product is CASSIDSGNDEQYF.

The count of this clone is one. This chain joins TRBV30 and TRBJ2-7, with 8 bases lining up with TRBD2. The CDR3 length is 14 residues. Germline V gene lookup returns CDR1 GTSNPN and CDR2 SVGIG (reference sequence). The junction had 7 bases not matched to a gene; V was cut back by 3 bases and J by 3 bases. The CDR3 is CAWRTSGNSYEQYF. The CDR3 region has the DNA TGTGCCTGGAGAACTAGCGGAAACAGCTACGAGCAGTACTTC.